A single TCR beta chain is shown here with its context. Trimming cost V 1 base and J 10 bases; bases outside gene matches: 15. Germline lookup yields CDR1 LGHDT and CDR2 YNNKEL (reference sequence). This CDR3 spans 17 amino acids. The sample comes from a study of blood T cell repertoires in COVID-19. Cohort assignment relied on participant-reported clinical history. In the authors' workflow: Researchers report that nucleated cell counts were estimated from reference gene primer amplification. The protocol was immunoSEQ multiplex PCR, while the TCRdb copy is restricted to in-frame clones and leaves out a portion. V and J calls and clone size come straight from that table; D and trimming were deduced from the DNA. This sample yields 360,000 or so clones, of which around 92% are seen a single time; about 1.7% belongs to the top ten.

The sequence came from a woman in her twenties or thirties who had recovered from COVID-19. The sequencing input was PBMCs or T cells enriched from blood (not recorded which). This chain connects TRBV3-1 (or the pseudogene TRBV3-2) to TRBJ2-1, with 8 bases aligning to TRBD2. The CDR3 DNA follows: TGTGCCAGCAGCCAAGTATCGGCAGCGGGAGCCGGGAGGGAGCAGTTCTTC. Protein: CASSQVSAAGAGREQFF.